One sample yielded the 22 T cell receptor beta chains listed below, sequenced in a study of monozygotic twins with inflammatory bowel disease. TCRdb processed the 5' RACE reads again and assigns one entry to each CDR3 protein, with no DNA. This listing includes around 380,000 distinct CDR3 sequences. Sequenced input: blood. These receptors were taken from a human donor with ulcerative colitis or Crohn's disease, or a healthy co-twin of an affected twin (not recorded which).

This chain uses TRBV7-8 with TRBJ2-3; TCRdb returns TRBD1, unconfirmable since there is no DNA. The CDR3 has 16 amino acids. Germline assignment: CDR1 SGHVS and CDR2 FQNEAQ. The CDR3 sequence is CASSLRDPASTDTQYF.

The CDR3 is CASSLVRLAGAEQYF. The V call is TRBV7-9, the J call TRBJ2-7; the TCRdb D gene call, TRBD2, has no DNA to confirm it. The V gene's germline CDR1 is SEHNR and CDR2 FQNEAQ (reference sequence). This CDR3 is built from 15 residues.

The rearrangement uses TRBV11-2 and TRBJ2-3; TCRdb lists TRBD2, though no DNA is available to test this call. The CDR3 has 18 amino acids. Germline V gives CDR1 SGHAT, CDR2 FQNNGV. The CDR3 spells CASSSKGGLAGGKDTQYF.

The genes are TRBV20-1 and TRBJ2-1. CDR3 length equals 13 residues. From germline, CDR1 is DFQATT and CDR2 SNEGSKA (reference sequence). CDR3 sequence: CSARDLLGNEQFF.

This chain connects TRBV9 to TRBJ2-2; TCRdb picks TRBD1, but there is no DNA to check that call. Germline assignment: CDR1 SGDLS and CDR2 YYNGEE. This CDR3 is 16 amino acids long. CDR3 sequence: CASSVGQGALTGELFF.

V and J are TRBV6-2 or TRBV6-3 and TRBJ2-3; lacking DNA, the TRBD1 call made by TCRdb goes unchecked. CDR3 length: 14 amino acids. The germline V gene has CDR1 MNHEY and CDR2 SVGEGT. The CDR3 reads CASSYNRGGDTQYF.

The chain joins TRBV19 to TRBJ2-3; TCRdb lists TRBD2, though no DNA is available to test this call. This CDR3 has 16 amino acids. Germline CDR1 reads LNHDA; CDR2 reads SQIVND (reference sequence). Here the CDR3 reads CASSTGLADYTDTQYF.

The chain uses TRBV5-1 and TRBJ1-1; TCRdb designates TRBD1, a call that cannot be tested without DNA. The germline CDR1 and CDR2 sequences are SGHRS and YFSETQ. There are 13 residues in the CDR3. The CDR3 sequence: CASSGGQGAEAFF. Full variable domain (missing parts from reference TRBV5-1 and TRBJ1-1): KAGVTQTPRYLIKTRGQQVTLSCSPISGHRSVSWYQQTPGQGLQFLFEYFSETQRNKGNFPGRFSGRQFSNSRSEMNVSTLELGDSALYLCASSGGQGAEAFFGQGTRLTVV.

This chain connects TRBV27 to TRBJ2-1; the TRBD1 assignment by TCRdb is unverifiable without DNA. The germline CDR1 and CDR2 sequences are MNHEY and SMNVEV (reference sequence). This CDR3 comprises 16 residues. CDR3 sequence: CASSLSYRGPYNEQFF.

The chain links TRBV5-4 to TRBJ2-3; lacking DNA, the TRBD2 call made by TCRdb goes unchecked. CDR3 length: 16 amino acids. Germline V gene lookup returns CDR1 SGHNT and CDR2 YYREEE (reference sequence). CDR3 region: CASSLGLAGPTDTQYF.

The chain carries TRBV20-1 and TRBJ2-7. The CDR3 consists of 13 residues. The germline V gene has CDR1 DFQATT and CDR2 SNEGSKA (reference sequence). The chain's CDR3 is CSAPETGAYEQYF.

This rearrangement joins TRBV20-1 to TRBJ2-1; the TCRdb call, TRBD2, lacks DNA for checking. The CDR3 sequence is 16 residues long. Per the germline V gene, CDR1 is DFQATT and CDR2 is SNEGSKA (reference sequence). This CDR3 reads CSARDAGGGEYNEQFF.

The CDR3 loop reads CASTEGPGRYGYTF. The genes are TRBV6-1 and TRBJ1-2; no DNA is available, so the TRBD1 call from TCRdb remains unchecked. Germline V gene data show CDR1 as MNHNS and CDR2 as SASEGT. CDR3 length: 14 residues.

J is TRBJ1-2 and V is TRBV9; TCRdb returns TRBD1, unconfirmable since there is no DNA. Germline lookup yields CDR1 SGDLS and CDR2 YYNGEE. The CDR3 is 17 residues long. CDR3 residues: CASSVAGHRFGVRGYTF.

The chain carries TRBV5-4 and TRBJ2-3; TCRdb names TRBD1, which stays unverified in the absence of DNA. The germline CDR1 and CDR2 sequences are SGHNT and YYREEE (reference sequence). The CDR3 loop spans 17 amino acids. CDR3 amino acids: CASSFRPELRDEDTQYF.

The chain recombines TRBV28 with TRBJ1-2. The germline CDR1 and CDR2 sequences are MDHEN and SYDVKM. CDR3 length: 12 residues. The CDR3 here is CASRAADYGYTF.

The V and J genes are TRBV14 and TRBJ1-1. The CDR3 has 12 residues. The germline gives CDR1 SGHDN, CDR2 FVKESK. CDR3 sequence: CASSSDWDEAFF. The whole variable domain, filled in from reference TRBV14 and TRBJ1-1, reads EAGVTQFPSHSVIEKGQTVTLRCDPISGHDNLYWYRRVMGKEIKFLLHFVKESKQDESGMPNNRFLAERTGGTYSTLKVQPAELEDSGVYFCASSSDWDEAFFGQGTRLTVV.

This sequence joins TRBV27 and TRBJ2-3; TCRdb's assignment of TRBD1 cannot be checked, as there is no DNA. The CDR3 covers 16 residues. Germline V CDR1 and CDR2: MNHEY, SMNVEV (reference sequence). The chain's CDR3 is CASGRQGVTSTDTQYF.

V is TRBV20-1 and J is TRBJ2-3; without DNA, the TCRdb call of TRBD2 cannot be checked. The CDR3 length is 16 residues. Germline CDR1 and CDR2: DFQATT and SNEGSKA (reference sequence). The CDR3 here is CSASRPRGGRTDTQYF.

This chain joins TRBV25-1 and TRBJ2-7; TCRdb lists TRBD2, though no DNA is available to test this call. The CDR3 sequence is 13 residues long. Germline V gene sequence: CDR1 MGHDK, CDR2 SYGVNS. CDR3 sequence: CASKRGGDYEQYF.

This chain links TRBV28 with TRBJ2-7. Germline V gives CDR1 MDHEN, CDR2 SYDVKM. The CDR3 loop spans 12 amino acids. This CDR3 reads CASNRLTYEQYF.

The chain links TRBV15 to TRBJ1-4. CDR1 and CDR2 from the germline V gene are LNHNV and YYDKDF (reference sequence). There are 14 residues in the CDR3. The CDR3 sequence: CATSREPTNEKLFF.